This T cell receptor beta chain was found in a study of blood T cell repertoires in COVID-19. At the level of the study: T cells, B-cell-depleted T cells, or PBMCs supplied cDNA or gDNA.

The V gene end was trimmed by 6 bases and the J gene end by 6 bases; junction bases not matched to a gene: 3. Germline assignment: CDR1 MNHEY and CDR2 SVGAGI. This CDR3 has 14 amino acids. Only in-frame clones appear in the TCRdb table, and some are missing; sequencing was by immunoSEQ multiplex PCR. The sample includes approximately 190,000 clones, 70% to 85% of them seen just once. The rearrangement joins TRBV6-5 to TRBJ1-6; 9 bases line up with TRBD1. The TCR comes from a woman in her sixties with acute COVID-19. What was sequenced was PBMCs or T cells enriched from blood (not recorded which). In DNA, the CDR3 is TGTGCCAGCAGAACACAGGGGGCTAATTCACCCCTCCACTTT. The encoded protein is CASRTQGANSPLHF.